What follows describes a single T cell receptor beta chain. Its antigen remains unknown. V lost 6 bases to trimming and J lost 8 bases, with 10 bases between them. This CDR3 is built from 11 residues. The germline V gene has CDR1 ENHRY and CDR2 SYGVKD. Assay used: immunoSEQ multiplex PCR; TCRdb lists only in-frame clones, some missing. The sample holds roughly 97,000 clones, roughly 84% seen once. These data belong to a study of graft-versus-host responses after intestinal transplantation. On the study more broadly: Recipients were all induced with anti-thymocyte globulin, then given tacrolimus and steroids for approximately 3 years.

Study-wide findings and caveats: The highest levels of circulating GvH clones went along with early declines in HvG clones after transplant.

The source of this sequence is a human donor who received an intestinal transplant. The chain links TRBV10-3 to TRBJ1-2; D gene uncertain. Specimen: unstimulated CD4+ T cells sorted from spleen or lymph node cells, collected before intestinal transplant. The CDR3 spells CAIRNLWGYTF. CDR3 DNA sequence: TGTGCCATCAGAAACCTCTGGGGCTACACCTTC.